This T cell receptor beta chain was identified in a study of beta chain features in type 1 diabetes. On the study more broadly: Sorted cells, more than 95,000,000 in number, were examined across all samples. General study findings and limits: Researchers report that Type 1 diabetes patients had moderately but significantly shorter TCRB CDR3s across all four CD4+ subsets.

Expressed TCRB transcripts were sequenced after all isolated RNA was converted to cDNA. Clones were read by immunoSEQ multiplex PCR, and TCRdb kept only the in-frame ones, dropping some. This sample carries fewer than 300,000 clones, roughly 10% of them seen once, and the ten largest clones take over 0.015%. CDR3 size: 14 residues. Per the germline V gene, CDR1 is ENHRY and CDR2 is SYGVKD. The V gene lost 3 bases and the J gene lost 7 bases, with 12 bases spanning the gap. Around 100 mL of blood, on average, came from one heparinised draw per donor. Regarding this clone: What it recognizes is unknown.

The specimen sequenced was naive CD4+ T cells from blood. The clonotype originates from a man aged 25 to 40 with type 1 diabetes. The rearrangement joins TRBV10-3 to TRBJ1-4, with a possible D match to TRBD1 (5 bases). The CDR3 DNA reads TGTGCCATCAGTGAAGGGCAGGGAACTGAAAAACTGTTTTTT. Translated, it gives CAISEGQGTEKLFF.